Listed below are T cell receptor beta chains from one sample, sequenced in a study of blood T cell repertoires in COVID-19. TCRdb's table, derived via immunoSEQ multiplex PCR, lists solely in-frame clones and lacks some. The sample comprises under 200,000 clones, around nine tenths of which are singletons, and 20% to 25% rests with the top ten. Sequencing used peripheral blood. These receptor sequences come from a man between 60 and 75 years old with active or convalescent COVID-19. The CDR3 runs from the conserved cysteine through the conserved F or W. The D gene is left open where the match is weak. Expanded clones are given a class, and other clones once, few, many or no size at all.

DNA: TGTGCCAGCAGTGACGGGAGGAGCAACACTGAAGCTTTCTTT; CDR3: CASSDGRSNTEAFF; D: .; J: TRBJ1-1; V: TRBV2; length: 14; size: once
DNA: TGTGCCAGCAGGGCCCGGACAGGGGAGGGCTATGGCTACACCTTC; CDR3: CASRARTGEGYGYTF; D: TRBD1; J: TRBJ1-2; V: TRBV3-1/TRBV3-2; length: 15; size: .
DNA: TGTGCCAGCAGCCCGAGGGCGGAGCTAGAGACCCAGTACTTC; CDR3: CASSPRAELETQYF; D: .; J: TRBJ2-5; V: TRBV7-9; length: 14; size: .
DNA: TGTGCTAGTGGTACCCTTACAAGAGAGACCCAGTACTTC; CDR3: CASGTLTRETQYF; D: .; J: TRBJ2-5; V: TRBV12-5; length: 13; size: .
DNA: TGTGCCAGCTCAGCGGCTCAGGGGGTTACTGAAGCTTTCTTT; CDR3: CASSAAQGVTEAFF; D: TRBD1; J: TRBJ1-1; V: TRBV18; length: 14; size: .
DNA: TGTGCCAGCAGCCCACACTACGGCAACTCTGGAAACACCATATATTTT; CDR3: CASSPHYGNSGNTIYF; D: .; J: TRBJ1-3; V: TRBV7-9; length: 16; size: .
DNA: TGTGCCAGCAGTACCGAGCGGGGGACCTACAATGAGCAGTTCTTC; CDR3: CASSTERGTYNEQFF; D: TRBD2; J: TRBJ2-1; V: TRBV2; length: 15; size: .
DNA: TGTGCCAGCAGCTTAGGCGGGGGGGCCGGAGAGACCCAGTACTTC; CDR3: CASSLGGGAGETQYF; D: TRBD2; J: TRBJ2-5; V: TRBV7-3; length: 15; size: .
DNA: TGTGCCAGCAATATACAGGGGGCCGATGGCTACACCTTC; CDR3: CASNIQGADGYTF; D: TRBD1; J: TRBJ1-2; V: TRBV6-5; length: 13; size: .
DNA: TGTGCCACCAGCTGGACAGGGATCGATTCGGATGGCTACACCTTC; CDR3: CATSWTGIDSDGYTF; D: TRBD1; J: TRBJ1-2; V: TRBV15; length: 15; size: .